This TCR beta chain comes out of a study of regulatory T cells in long-lasting Graves disease. Study-wide context: Graves' patients diagnosed newly had used antithyroid drugs under 3 months.

This clonotype occurred many times. The antigen is unknown. The time point denotes: newly diagnosed GD, antithyroid drugs for less than 3 months. From PBMCs, RNA was extracted and then used to make the TCR library. Through Arm-PCR of CDR3 regions and iRepertoire HTBI primers, TCR beta libraries were built. TCRdb called the multiplex PCR reads again in MiXCR, with one record for every CDR3 protein. In the table there are under 300,000 distinct CDR3 sequences, 15% to 20% of which are singletons. Study findings and constraints: Between persistent patients, 2,500 to 3,500 public clonotypes were shared, exceeding the roughly 1,000 shared between new patients.

The sample here was peripheral blood mononuclear cells (PBMCs), taken at new diagnosis, from a patient treated with antithyroid drugs. The TCR sequence derives from a female donor with Graves disease.

The CDR3 protein is CASSEYGAPSNQPQHF. CDR3 DNA sequence: TGTGCCAGCAGTGAATATGGGGCGCCGAGCAATCAGCCCCAGCATTTT. The rearrangement joins TRBV2 to TRBJ1-5; tentative D call: TRBD1 (5 bases). This CDR3 has 16 amino acids. V shed 2 bases and J shed 1 base, with 12 bases lying between them. CDR1 and CDR2 (germline): SNHLY, FYNNEI.